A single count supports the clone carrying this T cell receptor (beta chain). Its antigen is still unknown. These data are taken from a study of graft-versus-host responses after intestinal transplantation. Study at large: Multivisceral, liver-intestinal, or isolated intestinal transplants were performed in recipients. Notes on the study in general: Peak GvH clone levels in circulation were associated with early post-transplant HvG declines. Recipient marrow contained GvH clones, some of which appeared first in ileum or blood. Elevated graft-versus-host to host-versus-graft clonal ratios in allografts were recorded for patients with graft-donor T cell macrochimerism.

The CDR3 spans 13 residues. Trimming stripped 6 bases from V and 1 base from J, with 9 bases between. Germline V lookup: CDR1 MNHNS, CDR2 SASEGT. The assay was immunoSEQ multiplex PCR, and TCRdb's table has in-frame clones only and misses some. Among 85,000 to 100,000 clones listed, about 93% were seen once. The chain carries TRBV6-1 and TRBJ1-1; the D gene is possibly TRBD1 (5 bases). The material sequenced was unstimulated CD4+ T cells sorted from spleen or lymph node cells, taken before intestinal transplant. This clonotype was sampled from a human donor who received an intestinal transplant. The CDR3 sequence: CASRLGGNTEAFF. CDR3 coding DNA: TGTGCCAGCAGATTGGGGGGGAACACTGAAGCTTTCTTT.